The 22 T cell receptor beta chains below come from one sample, sequenced in a study of Ad26.COV2.S vaccination and SARS-CoV-2 variants. Profiled with immunoSEQ multiplex PCR; TCRdb holds only in-frame clones, not every one. Among fewer than 800,000 clones, approximately 88% were seen once, and the ten largest hold approximately 1.5%. As to treatment: some 20 received Ad26.COV2.S at low or high dose, single or two shots; roughly 5 received placebo; per-sample allocation not given. Sampling was done on day 63 after the first vaccine or placebo injection. The material sequenced was peripheral blood, taken in a trial of Ad26.COV2.S vaccine versus placebo. These receptors were collected from a person between 18 and 59 years old who received the Ad26.COV2.S COVID-19 vaccine or a placebo.

This clone was picked up one time. The V gene is TRBV7-8, the J gene TRBJ1-1, with D hard to call. CDR3 length: 14 amino acids. Trimming took off 4 bases at V and 0 bases at J, with 9 bases between the two ends. The germline V gene encodes CDR1 SGHVS and CDR2 FQNEAQ. CDR3: CASSSGLMNTEAFF. The CDR3, as DNA: TGTGCCAGCAGCTCGGGCCTAATGAACACTGAAGCTTTCTTT.

This chain links TRBV30 with TRBJ1-1; unclear D gene. Per the germline V gene, CDR1 is GTSNPN and CDR2 is SVGIG (reference sequence). The length of the CDR3 is 14 residues. The ends were cut back, 3 bases at V and 2 bases at J, with 13 bases in the middle. CDR3 sequence (DNA): TGTGCCTGGAGCCTCGGCCGGGCCAACACTGAAGCTTTCTTT. It yields the protein CAWSLGRANTEAFF.

Written as DNA, the CDR3 is TGTGCCAGCAGCTTAGACACTAGCGGGGGAGGTAATGAGCAGTTCTTC. Residues: CASSLDTSGGGNEQFF. This chain connects TRBV7-2 to TRBJ2-1, with 11 positions matching TRBD2. The germline V gene has CDR1 SGHTA and CDR2 FQGNSA. CDR3 length equals 16 residues. With V trimmed by 1 base and J by 7 bases, 6 bases remained unmatched.

The V call is TRBV11-2, the J call TRBJ2-7; tentative D call: TRBD1 (5 bases). The CDR3 loop spans 19 amino acids. Trimming shortened V by 5 bases and J by 5 bases, and 31 bases separated the two germline ends. CDR1 SGHAT and CDR2 FQNNGV come from the germline V gene. The CDR3 loop reads CASSKTIHQGLLSYDEQYF. For the CDR3, the DNA is TGTGCCAGCAGCAAAACCATCCACCAGGGCCTACTTTCCTACGACGAGCAGTACTTC.

The chain employs TRBV27 and TRBJ2-7; TRBD2 aligns across 9 bases. From germline, CDR1 is MNHEY and CDR2 SMNVEV (reference sequence). Trimming cost V 1 base and J 0 bases; bases outside gene matches: 10. The CDR3 has 18 amino acids. CDR3 loop: CASSLFGLAPSSSYEQYF. Written as DNA, the CDR3 is TGTGCCAGCAGTTTATTCGGACTAGCGCCAAGTAGCTCCTACGAGCAGTACTTC.

The V call is TRBV5-1, the J call TRBJ1-4, with D hard to call. V was trimmed by 0 bases and J by 4 bases, leaving 10 bases between them. Germline CDR1 SGHRS, CDR2 YFSETQ. The CDR3 extends over 15 amino acids. CDR3 coding DNA: TGCGCCAGCAGCTTGGCGGGTCGGAGTAATGAAAAACTGTTTTTT. Amino acid sequence: CASSLAGRSNEKLFF. The entire variable domain, with the rest obtained from reference TRBV5-1 and TRBJ1-4, is as follows: KAGVTQTPRYLIKTRGQQVTLSCSPISGHRSVSWYQQTPGQGLQFLFEYFSETQRNKGNFPGRFSGRQFSNSRSEMNVSTLELGDSALYLCASSLAGRSNEKLFFGSGTQLSVL.

This clone was found a few times. The J gene is TRBJ1-6, the V gene TRBV6-5; TRBD1 aligns across 10 bases. The CDR3 is made up of 14 amino acids. J lost 9 bases, V lost 6 bases, and 5 bases had no gene match. CDR1 is MNHEY and CDR2 is SVGAGI in the germline V gene. CDR3 residues: CASSAGTGASPLHF. The CDR3 nucleotides read TGTGCCAGCAGCGCCGGGACAGGGGCTTCACCCCTCCACTTT.

In DNA form, the CDR3 reads TGCAGCGCCGGCGAAGGCACTGAAGCTTTCTTT. The encoded protein is CSAGEGTEAFF. The V gene is TRBV29-1, the J gene TRBJ1-1; D gene uncertain. Trimming removed 7 bases from V and 4 bases from J, with 10 bases in between. Germline assignment: CDR1 SQVTM and CDR2 ANQGSEA. There are 11 residues in the CDR3.

As DNA, the CDR3 is TGCGCCAGCAGCGCAAACCCCGGGACAGGGGGATCCGAGCAGTACTTC. It yields the protein CASSANPGTGGSEQYF. The V call is TRBV5-1, the J call TRBJ2-7, with 11 bases fitting TRBD1. This CDR3 has 16 residues. Unmatched junction bases numbered 12, after V lost 4 bases and J lost 6 bases. CDR1 is SGHRS, CDR2 YFSETQ, per germline.

This clone was counted once. The chain employs TRBV4-1 and TRBJ2-7; D is possibly TRBD1 or TRBD2 (5 bases each). V gave up 1 base and J gave up 2 bases, with 18 bases separating them. Germline lookup yields CDR1 MGHRA and CDR2 YSYEKL. CDR3 size: 17 residues. CDR3 residues: CASSQVYSGTSAYEQYF. CDR3 bases: TGCGCCAGCAGCCAAGTCTACTCAGGGACCAGCGCCTACGAGCAGTACTTC.

This clone occurred a few times. The CDR3 DNA follows: TGCAGCGTTGGGAGTAACGAGCAGTACTTC. Translating it yields CSVGSNEQYF. This rearrangement joins TRBV29-1 to TRBJ2-7; no firm D call. The CDR3 is made up of 10 amino acids. The germline V gene has CDR1 SQVTM and CDR2 ANQGSEA. Between the trimmed V and J ends, which lost 4 bases and 5 bases, there was a span of 6 bases.

The J gene is TRBJ2-3, the V gene TRBV10-3; D may correspond to TRBD1 or TRBD2 (5 bases each). The V and J ends lost 10 bases and 5 bases respectively, with 22 bases between them. CDR3 size: 15 residues. Germline CDR1 ENHRY, CDR2 SYGVKD. In DNA form, the CDR3 reads TGTGCCACCAAAGATTGGGGGAGAGACGGAGATACGCAGTATTTT. Translation: CATKDWGRDGDTQYF.

V is TRBV7-9 and J is TRBJ2-5; TRBD2 might be the D (6 bases). Germline V gene sequence: CDR1 SEHNR, CDR2 FQNEAQ (reference sequence). V was clipped by 5 bases and J by 6 bases, with 19 bases between them. The CDR3 runs to 15 residues. The CDR3 coding sequence is TGTGCCAGCAGCCCCACCGGGGGAGTGATGCAGACCCAGTACTTC. This translates into CASSPTGGVMQTQYF.

The chain is built from TRBV9 and TRBJ2-7; D possibly corresponds to TRBD2 (6 bases). V dropped 0 bases and J dropped 2 bases, with 12 bases sitting between them. Germline loops: CDR1 SGDLS, CDR2 YYNGEE. This CDR3 has 15 amino acids. CDR3 protein: CASSVADYPTYEQYF. CDR3 DNA: TGTGCCAGCAGCGTAGCGGACTACCCAACCTACGAGCAGTACTTC.

The chain carries TRBV29-1 and TRBJ2-2; 11 bases agree with TRBD2. Germline CDR1 SQVTM, CDR2 ANQGSEA. The CDR3 covers 17 residues. Trimming removed 0 bases from V and 4 bases from J; junction bases left unmatched: 7. CDR3 amino acids: CSVEEISGTSGTGELFF. In DNA form, the CDR3 reads TGCAGCGTTGAAGAAATAAGCGGGACTAGCGGCACCGGGGAGCTGTTTTTT.

The V gene is TRBV7-2, the J gene TRBJ2-1; TRBD2 matches 11 bases. Germline-derived CDR1 and CDR2 are SGHTA and FQGNSA. J was trimmed by 8 bases and V by 6 bases; bases with no gene match: 6. The CDR3 has 14 residues. CDR3 in amino acids: CASRNSGRGDEQFF. The CDR3 DNA is TGTGCCAGCAGGAATAGCGGGAGGGGGGATGAGCAGTTCTTC.

This clone showed up just once. J is TRBJ1-5 and V is TRBV29-1, with 8 bases aligning to TRBD1. The CDR3 sequence is 12 residues long. CDR1 is SQVTM, CDR2 ANQGSEA, per germline. J gave up 4 bases and V 6 bases, and 2 bases lay outside the gene matches. The CDR3 spells CSVRQGNQPQHF. The CDR3 nucleotides read TGCAGCGTCAGACAGGGGAATCAGCCCCAGCATTTT.

The gene calls are TRBV27 and TRBJ1-6; D is possibly TRBD1 (5 bases). CDR3 length: 14 residues. Germline CDR1 MNHEY, CDR2 SMNVEV (reference sequence). The V end lost 2 bases, the J end lost 9 bases, and 11 bases lay between the germline ends. The CDR3: CASSLVGGFSPLHF. The CDR3 bases are TGTGCCAGCAGTTTAGTTGGGGGGTTTTCACCCCTCCACTTT.

V usage is TRBV7-6 and J usage is TRBJ2-1; 8 bases agree with TRBD1. There are 15 residues in the CDR3. Trimming removed 4 bases from V and 4 bases from J; junction bases left unmatched: 6. The V gene's germline CDR1 is SGHVS and CDR2 FNYEAQ. In nucleotides, the CDR3 is TGTGCCAGCAGCTCCTGGGACAGGATTTACAATGAGCAGTTCTTC. This sequence encodes CASSSWDRIYNEQFF.

As for this clone: At the DNA level, this CDR3 is encoded by other sequences in the same sample as well. V is TRBV7-2 and J is TRBJ2-7, with a possible D match to TRBD2 (7 bases). The V gene lost 1 base and the J gene lost 4 bases, with 11 bases spanning the gap. The CDR3 sequence is 14 residues long. Germline V lookup: CDR1 SGHTA, CDR2 FQGNSA. For the CDR3, the DNA is TGTGCCAGCAGCTTAGAGGGGGGGCCTTACGAGCAGTACTTC. This translates into CASSLEGGPYEQYF.

The rearrangement uses TRBV3-1 (or the pseudogene TRBV3-2) and TRBJ1-4; tentatively, D is TRBD1 (5 bases). The CDR3 sequence is 15 residues long. Trimming removed 4 bases at V and 8 bases at J, with 17 bases between. Germline lookup yields CDR1 LGHDT and CDR2 YNNKEL (reference sequence). In DNA, the CDR3 is TGTGCCAGCAGCCGATTTTGGCAGGGAGGCGAAAAACTGTTTTTT. Its protein is CASSRFWQGGEKLFF.

The gene calls are TRBV7-2 and TRBJ2-3, with D uncertain. The V gene's germline CDR1 is SGHTA and CDR2 FQGNSA. The CDR3 contains 16 residues. V lost 1 base, J lost 0 bases, and 11 bases lay in between. CDR3 residues: CASSLVAISSTDTQYF. The CDR3 nucleotides read TGTGCCAGCAGCTTAGTGGCTATCAGTAGCACAGATACGCAGTATTTT.